This T cell receptor (beta chain) comes out of a study of shared clonotypes between healthy human individuals. About the research overall: With ages of 18 to 49, the donors were a couple of women and a few men. Study results and limitations: Rarefaction showed that sequencing of sorted subsets was incomplete (despite large depth).

With respect to this clone: What it recognizes is unknown.

The table came from immunoSEQ multiplex PCR; TCRdb's copy has only in-frame clones and leaves some out. This sample carries roughly 1,500,000 clones, 98% to 99% of them seen once, and the ten largest clones take roughly 0.35%. V dropped 3 bases and J dropped 1 base, with 8 bases sitting between them. This CDR3 is 14 amino acids long. CDR1 SGHDT and CDR2 YYEEEE come from the germline V gene. This sequence was found in a young man in good health. The specimen sequenced was naive CD4+ T cells sorted from blood. The subset: CD45RA+ positively selected. The chain uses TRBV5-6 and TRBJ1-3; D is possibly TRBD1 (6 bases). This CDR3 is CASSYGTSGNTIYF. The CDR3 region has the DNA TGTGCCAGCAGCTACGGGACATCTGGAAACACCATATATTTT. Full variable domain (rest looked up from reference TRBV5-6 and TRBJ1-3): DAGVTQSPTHLIKTRGQQVTLRCSPKSGHDTVSWYQQALGQGPQFIFQYYEEEERQRGNFPDRFSGHQFPNYSSELNVNALLLGDSALYLCASSYGTSGNTIYFGEGSWLTVV.